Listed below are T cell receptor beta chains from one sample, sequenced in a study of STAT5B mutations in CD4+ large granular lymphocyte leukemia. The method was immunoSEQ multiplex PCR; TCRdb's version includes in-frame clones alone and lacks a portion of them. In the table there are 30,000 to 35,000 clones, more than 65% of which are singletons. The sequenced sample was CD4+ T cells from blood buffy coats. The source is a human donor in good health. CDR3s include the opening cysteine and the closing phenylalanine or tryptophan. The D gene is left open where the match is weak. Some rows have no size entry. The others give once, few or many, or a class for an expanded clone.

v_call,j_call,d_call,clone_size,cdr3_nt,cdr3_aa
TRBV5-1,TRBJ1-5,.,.,TGCGCCAGCAGTTTCGCCGGACAGCCGAATCAGCCCCAGCATTTT,CASSFAGQPNQPQHF
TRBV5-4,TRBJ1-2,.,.,TGTGCCAGCAGCTTGGCGGCCGGAGGTGGCTACACCTTC,CASSLAAGGGYTF
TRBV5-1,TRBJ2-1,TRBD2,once,TGCGCCAGCAGCGTCGGGGGGGGTGGCTATGAGCAGTTCTTC,CASSVGGGGYEQFF
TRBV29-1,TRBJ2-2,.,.,TGCAGCGTTGAGGGGACAAAGAACACCGGGGAGCTGTTTTTT,CSVEGTKNTGELFF
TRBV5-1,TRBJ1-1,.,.,TGCGCCAGCAGCTTGAGCCATGGGGACACTGAAGCTTTCTTT,CASSLSHGDTEAFF
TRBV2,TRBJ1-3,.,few,TGTGCCAGCAGTGATGGGGGGACGGGAAACACCATATATTTT,CASSDGGTGNTIYF
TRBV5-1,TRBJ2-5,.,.,TGCGCCAGCAGCTCCGGGCTCCAAGAGACCCAGTACTTC,CASSSGLQETQYF
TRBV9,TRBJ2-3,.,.,TGTGCCAGCTCAACGGGGCCCACAGATACGCAGTATTTT,CASSTGPTDTQYF
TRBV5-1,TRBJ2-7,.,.,TGCGCCAGCAGCTTACCGCAGGACGAGCAGTACTTC,CASSLPQDEQYF
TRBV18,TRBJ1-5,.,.,TGTGCCAGCTCACTAGGGGCAGGGCCGACCAATCAGCCCCAGCATTTT,CASSLGAGPTNQPQHF
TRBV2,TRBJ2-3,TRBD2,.,TGTGCCAGCAGAAGATTAGCGGGGACCTTCACAGATACGCAGTATTTT,CASRRLAGTFTDTQYF
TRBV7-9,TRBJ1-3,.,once,TGTGCCAGCAGCTTGACGTCTGGTCTAGCTGGAAACACCATATATTTT,CASSLTSGLAGNTIYF
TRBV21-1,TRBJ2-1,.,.,TGTGCCAGCAGCAAAAGAGGATTAGCGGGAAGGGCTTACAATGAGCAGTTCTTC,CASSKRGLAGRAYNEQFF
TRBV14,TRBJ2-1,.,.,TGTGCCAGCAGCTCTTATAGCGTCAATGAGCAGTTCTTC,CASSSYSVNEQFF
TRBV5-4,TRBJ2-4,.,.,TGTGCCAGCAGCTTGCTGGGGACCAAAAACATTCAGTACTTC,CASSLLGTKNIQYF
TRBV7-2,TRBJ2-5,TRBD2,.,TGTGCCAGCAGCTTTAGCGGGAGTGGAGAGACCCAGTACTTC,CASSFSGSGETQYF
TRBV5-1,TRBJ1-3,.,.,TGCGCCAGCAGCTTTGGCTCCAGCTCTGGAAACACCATATATTTT,CASSFGSSSGNTIYF
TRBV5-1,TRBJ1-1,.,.,TGCGCCAGCAGCGCCAGGGAATTGAACACTGAAGCTTTCTTT,CASSARELNTEAFF
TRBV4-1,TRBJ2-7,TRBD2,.,TGCGCCAGCAGCCCAGGGGGACTAGCGGGAGGGTTGAAGGTCAACGAGCAGTACTTC,CASSPGGLAGGLKVNEQYF
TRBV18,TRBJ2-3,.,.,TGTGCCAGCTCGCCTAGTTTCAGTAGCACAGATACGCAGTATTTT,CASSPSFSSTDTQYF
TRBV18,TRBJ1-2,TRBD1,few,TGTGCCAGCTCACCGGAAGGGACAGGGGGCAACTATGGCTACACCTTC,CASSPEGTGGNYGYTF
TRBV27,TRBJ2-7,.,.,TGTGCCAGCAGTTTTCGGCCGGACACGAGCTCCTACGAGCAGTACTTC,CASSFRPDTSSYEQYF
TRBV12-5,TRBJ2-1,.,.,TGTGCTAGTGGTTTGGACGCCCGCCGAGGGCATGAGCAGTTCTTC,CASGLDARRGHEQFF
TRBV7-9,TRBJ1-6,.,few,TGTGCCAGCAGCTTAGGAGCGAATTCACCCCTCCACTTT,CASSLGANSPLHF
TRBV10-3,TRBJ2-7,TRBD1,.,TGTGCCATTGGGCCGGGACAGGGTTCCTACGAGCAGTACTTC,CAIGPGQGSYEQYF
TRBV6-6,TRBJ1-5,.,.,TGTGCCAGCAGGCGCCGAGATCAGCCCCAGCATTTT,CASRRRDQPQHF
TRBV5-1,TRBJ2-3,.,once,TGCGCCAGCTCCCCGCCTGCTGATACGCAGTATTTT,CASSPPADTQYF
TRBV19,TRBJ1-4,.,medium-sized,TGTGCCAGTAGGAGACAAAGTCGGAATGAAAAACTGTTTTTT,CASRRQSRNEKLFF
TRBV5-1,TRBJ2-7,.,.,TGCGCCAGCAGCGGGACCCTAGCGCACGAGCAGTACTTC,CASSGTLAHEQYF
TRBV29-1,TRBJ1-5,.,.,TGCAGCGTTGGGTGGGGAGGCAATCAGCCCCAGCATTTT,CSVGWGGNQPQHF
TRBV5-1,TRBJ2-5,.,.,TGCGCCAGCAGCTTGGGACTAGGCCAAGAGACCCAGTACTTC,CASSLGLGQETQYF
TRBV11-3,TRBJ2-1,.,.,TGTGCCAGCAGCAGACAAGGGAGCTCCTACAATGAGCAGTTCTTC,CASSRQGSSYNEQFF
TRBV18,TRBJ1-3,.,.,TGTGCCAGCTCACCAATTCCCGGTGGAAACACCATATATTTT,CASSPIPGGNTIYF
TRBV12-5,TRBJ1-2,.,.,TGTGCTAGTGGTTTGGTACGTCGAGTAGGGAAGAGCTATGGCTACACCTTC,CASGLVRRVGKSYGYTF
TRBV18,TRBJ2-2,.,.,TGTGCCAGCTCGGAGGGGGCGAACACCGGGGAGCTGTTTTTT,CASSEGANTGELFF